This T cell receptor beta chain was obtained from a study of T cell responses to AZD1222 COVID-19 vaccine. Findings of the study overall: Unmutated variant regions reportedly attract nearly half of all spike-specific TCRs. The study identified only five to seven AZD1222 recipients as seropositive at baseline. The breadth and depth of Spike-specific TCRs increased once two AZD1222 doses had been given. Among the donors, most were white British and more were female, and clonal diversity was possibly underestimated.

The protocol was immunoSEQ multiplex PCR, while the TCRdb copy is restricted to in-frame clones and leaves out a portion. There are tens of thousands of clones in the sample; 85% occur only once, and about 21% lies in the top ten. Details on this clone: Its antigen is still unknown.

This CDR3 region has 15 residues. Per germline, CDR1 SEHNR and CDR2 FQNEAQ (reference sequence). V shed 6 bases and J 6 bases; nucleotides not matched to a gene: 9. This specimen consisted of peripheral blood, obtained on day 0 of MenACWY control vaccination. The clonotype was recovered from an adult in good health. This sequence joins TRBV7-9 and TRBJ2-1, with 9 bases matching TRBD1. CDR3 sequence: CASSGAGTGINEQFF. The CDR3 DNA reads TGTGCCAGCAGTGGAGCCGGGACAGGGATCAATGAGCAGTTCTTC.